The T cell receptor (beta chain) under discussion was sequenced for a study of shared clonotypes between healthy human individuals. Terminally differentiated effector memory CD45RA+ cells were excluded from the naive CD8 cells, which were CD45RO-negative and positively selected for CCR7. Every donor, a Caucasian adult, lived in Nashville, Tennessee. In the study's own analysis: Junction-only immunoSEQ data arrived without quality scores, meaning filtering differed. Method: immunoSEQ multiplex PCR; TCRdb's copy keeps in-frame clones and lacks some. From that table come the V and J calls and clone size; the DNA was used to work out D and trimming. This table holds about 2 million clones, about 95% found once. As for this clone: Its antigen is unknown.

Study results and caveats: Though the depth was large, rarefaction showed that sorted-subset sequencing was incomplete. Blood was the only sampled material, and tissue repertoires likely differ.

The CDR3 consists of 14 residues. Between the trimmed V and J ends, which lost 5 bases and 8 bases, there was a span of 16 bases. Looked up from germline, CDR1 is SEHNR and CDR2 is FQNEAQ (reference sequence). The sequenced sample was naive CD8+ T cells sorted from blood. The chain combines TRBV7-9 with TRBJ2-1; D uncertain. This sequence was found in a man younger than 35 in good health. The chain's CDR3 is CASSPPLKYDEQFF. The DNA of the CDR3 is TGTGCCAGCAGCCCACCCTTAAAATACGATGAGCAGTTCTTC. The variable domain in full, completed from reference TRBV7-9 and TRBJ2-1, reads DTGVSQNPRHKITKRGQNVTFRCDPISEHNRLYWYRQTLGQGPEFLTYFQNEAQLEKSRLLSDRFSAERPKGSFSTLEIQRTEQGDSAMYLCASSPPLKYDEQFFGPGTRLTVL.